Listed below are T cell receptor beta chains from one sample, sequenced in a study of shared clonotypes between healthy human individuals. Profiling relied on immunoSEQ multiplex PCR, and the TCRdb table lists in-frame clones only, not all of them. The sample contains some 240,000 clones, over 60% of which appear only once. Sequencing was carried out using memory CD4+ T cells sorted from blood. Receptors were obtained from a man aged 25-45 years in good health. The CDR3 runs from the conserved cysteine through the conserved F or W. Each record gives: D gene, J gene, clone size, V gene, CDR3 protein, CDR3 DNA. The D gene is left open where the match is weak. Rows give clone size only sometimes, using once, few, many, or a class for an expanded clone.

>-|TRBJ1-2|-|TRBV7-2
CASRKGGTNYGYTF
TGTGCCAGCAGGAAGGGGGGGACTAACTATGGCTACACCTTC
>-|TRBJ1-2|many|TRBV19
CASSITRGGRQGSSSYGYTF
TGTGCCAGTAGTATCACCCGTGGGGGTCGGCAGGGCTCCTCTTCCTATGGCTACACCTTC
>TRBD1|TRBJ1-2|-|TRBV9
CASSVVPGQGGGYTF
TGTGCCAGCAGCGTAGTTCCCGGACAGGGTGGTGGCTACACCTTC
>TRBD1|TRBJ2-7|-|TRBV10-1
CASSVQTGGPYEQYF
TGCGCCAGCAGTGTACAGACAGGGGGGCCCTACGAGCAGTACTTC
>-|TRBJ2-1|-|TRBV28
CASSFPKGLEQFF
TGTGCCAGCAGTTTCCCGAAGGGGTTAGAGCAGTTCTTC
>TRBD2|TRBJ2-5|-|TRBV11-2
CASSRGLAGSETQYF
TGTGCCAGCAGCCGCGGACTAGCGGGGTCAGAGACCCAGTACTTC
>TRBD2|TRBJ2-1|-|TRBV29-1
CSVGSGRAPEQFF
TGCAGCGTTGGTAGCGGGAGGGCCCCCGAGCAGTTCTTC
>TRBD1|TRBJ2-5|-|TRBV6-1
CASRDRGETQYF
TGTGCCAGCCGGGACAGGGGAGAGACCCAGTACTTC
>-|TRBJ2-7|few|TRBV18
CASQAGHGAEQYF
TGTGCCAGCCAGGCGGGCCACGGGGCCGAGCAGTACTTC
>-|TRBJ2-1|-|TRBV18
CASSRLPGRSSYNEQFF
TGTGCCAGCTCACGATTACCGGGACGGAGCTCCTACAATGAGCAGTTCTTC
>-|TRBJ2-3|-|TRBV7-9
CASSVLESTDTQYF
TGTGCCAGCAGCGTCCTAGAAAGCACAGATACGCAGTATTTT
>-|TRBJ2-1|once|TRBV7-8
CASSLARLGNEQFF
TGTGCCAGCAGCTTAGCGCGTTTGGGGAATGAGCAGTTCTTC
>-|TRBJ2-1|-|TRBV5-1
CASSTVAGLWNEQFF
TGCGCCAGCAGTACCGTAGCAGGTCTCTGGAATGAGCAGTTCTTC
>TRBD2|TRBJ2-7|few|TRBV4-3
CASSHTTGTSIEQYF
TGCGCCAGCAGCCACACAACCGGGACTAGCATCGAGCAGTACTTC
>TRBD1|TRBJ1-1|-|TRBV18
CASSPLRDRATEAFF
TGTGCCAGCTCACCATTGAGGGACAGGGCCACTGAAGCTTTCTTT
>TRBD2|TRBJ2-2|-|TRBV2
CATGTSGRGGELFF
TGTGCCACAGGGACTAGCGGGAGGGGCGGGGAGCTGTTTTTT
>-|TRBJ1-1|-|TRBV2
CASRNRVGNSEAFF
TGTGCCAGCAGGAACAGGGTGGGAAACTCTGAAGCTTTCTTT
>-|TRBJ2-5|-|TRBV11-2
CASSLIPGETQYF
TGTGCCAGCAGCTTAATTCCTGGAGAGACCCAGTACTTC
>-|TRBJ2-2|few|TRBV7-2
CASSLDTGELFF
TGTGCCAGCAGCTTAGACACCGGGGAGCTGTTTTTT
>TRBD2|TRBJ2-5|-|TRBV28
CASSGPDGRAKTQYF
TGTGCCAGCAGTGGACCTGACGGGAGGGCGAAGACCCAGTACTTC
>TRBD1|TRBJ1-5|few|TRBV6-6
CAIGTGQSQPQHF
TGTGCCATCGGGACAGGGCAAAGTCAGCCCCAGCATTTT
>-|TRBJ2-1|once|TRBV2
CASSPQGGWEGNEQFF
TGTGCCAGCAGTCCACAGGGAGGGTGGGAAGGCAATGAGCAGTTCTTC
>TRBD1|TRBJ2-7|-|TRBV6-1
CASSEGQGVFGQYF
TGTGCCAGCAGTGAGGGACAGGGGGTGTTTGGGCAGTACTTC
>-|TRBJ1-4|-|TRBV28
CASSLWGLGAGNEKLFF
TGTGCCAGCAGTTTATGGGGATTAGGGGCCGGTAATGAAAAACTGTTTTTT
>-|TRBJ2-1|few|TRBV7-8
CASRRKTGMGSYNEQFF
TGTGCCAGCAGAAGAAAGACGGGGATGGGCTCCTACAATGAGCAGTTCTTC
>-|TRBJ2-5|-|TRBV30
CAGAQGETQYF
TGTGCCGGGGCCCAGGGTGAGACCCAGTACTTC
>TRBD1|TRBJ1-1|-|TRBV2
CASKKDRENTEAFF
TGTGCCAGCAAGAAGGACAGGGAGAACACTGAAGCTTTCTTT
>TRBD1|TRBJ2-6|-|TRBV9
CASSETGGLSVGANVLTF
TGTGCCAGCAGCGAAACAGGGGGTCTCTCGGTTGGGGCCAACGTCCTGACTTTC
>-|TRBJ2-1|-|TRBV27
CASSPTAASYNEQFF
TGTGCCAGCAGTCCCACCGCGGCCTCCTACAATGAGCAGTTCTTC
>-|TRBJ1-3|once|TRBV18
CASSARESGNTIYF
TGTGCCAGCTCAGCGAGAGAGTCTGGAAACACCATATATTTT
>-|TRBJ1-5|-|TRBV28
CASTLRGNQPQHF
TGTGCCAGCACCTTACGAGGCAATCAGCCCCAGCATTTT
>-|TRBJ1-5|-|TRBV10-3
CAISDKTGLGSNQPQHF
TGTGCCATCAGTGACAAAACAGGGCTGGGGAGCAATCAGCCCCAGCATTTT
>-|TRBJ2-7|-|TRBV5-4
CASSLDTTYEQYF
TGTGCCAGCAGCTTGGACACCACCTACGAGCAGTACTTC